Below are 32 T cell receptor beta chains sequenced from a single sample in a study of T cells after yellow fever vaccination. TCRdb re-called the 5' RACE reads with MiXCR, one entry per CDR3 protein. The data hold 550,000 to 750,000 distinct CDR3 sequences, with 13% observed a single time. The sample in question was PBMCs, obtained on the day of the yellow fever booster vaccination. These TCRs come from a man under 40 who received the YFV17D yellow fever vaccine.

The chain is built from TRBV20-1 and TRBJ1-1, with D uncertain. The CDR3 sequence is 13 residues long. Trimming stripped 1 base from V and 7 bases from J, with 13 bases between. Germline CDR1 is DFQATT and CDR2 is SNEGSKA (reference sequence). The CDR3 bases are TGCAGTGCTAGAGGGGGTCTTGTTAGTGAAGCTTTCTTT. It translates to CSARGGLVSEAFF.

The sample holds a few counts of this clonotype. The chain links TRBV7-2 to TRBJ2-3; the D gene is possibly TRBD2 (5 bases). The V gene's germline CDR1 is SGHTA and CDR2 FQGNSA. This CDR3 spans 15 amino acids. With 5 bases removed from V and 5 bases from J, the gap between germline ends came to 17 bases. In DNA, the CDR3 is TGTGCCAGCAGCCGCCTTTCTAGCCCCGGAGATACGCAGTATTTT. It yields the protein CASSRLSSPGDTQYF.

This clonotype has more than one count but fewer than ten. This chain links TRBV10-1 with TRBJ2-1; D is undetermined. The germline V gene has CDR1 WNHNN and CDR2 SYGVQD (reference sequence). Trimming stripped 2 bases from V and 6 bases from J, with 8 bases between. This CDR3 has 13 residues. The CDR3 loop is CASSERPSNEQFF. The CDR3, as DNA: TGCGCCAGCAGTGAGAGGCCTTCCAATGAGCAGTTCTTC.

This clonotype was found a few times. The chain joins TRBV29-1 to TRBJ2-1; the match to TRBD2 covers 9 bases. The germline gives CDR1 SQVTM, CDR2 ANQGSEA. V gave up 8 bases and J gave up 7 bases; unmatched junction bases: 9. The CDR3 is 13 residues long. The CDR3 loop is CSLRVAGANEQFF. The CDR3, as DNA: TGCAGCCTCCGGGTAGCGGGAGCGAATGAGCAGTTCTTC.

This clonotype was detected only a few times. The gene calls are TRBV19 and TRBJ2-7; D may be TRBD2 (5 bases). Trimming stripped 1 base from V and 4 bases from J, with 17 bases between. This CDR3 is 16 amino acids long. Germline CDR1 is LNHDA and CDR2 is SQIVND (reference sequence). This chain's CDR3 is CASSIGPAEEKYEQYF. DNA of the CDR3: TGTGCCAGTAGTATAGGCCCCGCGGAGGAGAAGTACGAGCAGTACTTC.

This clonotype was observed a few times. This rearrangement joins TRBV9 to TRBJ2-3; D possibly corresponds to TRBD2 (6 bases). The CDR3 length is 15 residues. In germline, CDR1 is SGDLS, CDR2 YYNGEE. The V and J ends lost 4 bases and 5 bases respectively, with 17 bases between them. The CDR3 loop is CASSPRLVGGDTQYF. CDR3 coding DNA: TGTGCCAGCAGCCCCCGACTAGTTGGGGGAGATACGCAGTATTTT.

The chain joins TRBV25-1 to TRBJ1-6; 12 bases line up with TRBD1. The CDR3 loop spans 16 amino acids. CDR1 is MGHDK, CDR2 SYGVNS, per germline. V lost 5 bases and J lost 9; bases outside the gene matches: 8. CDR3 residues: CASSLSGTGGRSPLHF. The DNA of the CDR3 is TGTGCCAGCAGTCTTTCGGGGACAGGGGGCCGTTCACCCCTCCACTTT.

This clonotype was seen a few times. The V and J genes are TRBV5-1 and TRBJ2-5; the D call may be TRBD1 or TRBD2 (6 bases each). CDR1 SGHRS and CDR2 YFSETQ come from the germline V gene. Trimming shortened V by 3 bases and J by 1 base, and 10 bases separated the two germline ends. CDR3 length: 14 residues. The CDR3: CASSYGGRQETQYF. The CDR3 nucleotides are TGCGCCAGCAGCTACGGGGGCCGCCAAGAGACCCAGTACTTC.

V gene TRBV20-1 combines with J gene TRBJ2-5, with D perhaps matching TRBD1 (5 bases). The CDR3 runs 13 residues. Trimming cost V 3 bases and J 3 bases, with 11 bases left between them. Per germline, CDR1 DFQATT and CDR2 SNEGSKA (reference sequence). The CDR3 is CSARLTAKETQYF. In DNA form, the CDR3 reads TGCAGTGCTAGGCTGACAGCCAAAGAGACCCAGTACTTC.

CDR3 DNA: TGTGCCAGCAGTCCCACCTACACAGATACGCAGTATTTT. The encoded protein is CASSPTYTDTQYF. V is TRBV3-1 and J is TRBJ2-3; D unresolved. The germline gives CDR1 LGHDT, CDR2 YNNKEL (reference sequence). Between the trimmed V and J ends, which lost 6 bases and 2 bases, there was a span of 9 bases. The CDR3 is 13 residues long.

For the CDR3, the DNA is TGTGCCAGCAGCTTAGAGGCACTAGCTGCAGATACGCAGTATTTT. It specifies CASSLEALAADTQYF. The chain is built from TRBV7-2 and TRBJ2-3; perhaps TRBD2 as D (6 bases). Germline lookup yields CDR1 SGHTA and CDR2 FQGNSA. The CDR3 is 15 residues long. V lost 1 base, J lost 4 bases, and 12 bases lay in between.

The chain employs TRBV12-1 and TRBJ2-1; TRBD1 is taken as the D call from the table, unchecked against the DNA. TRBV12-1 constitutes a pseudogene. This CDR3 comprises 10 residues. CDR3 DNA sequence: TGTGCCAGCAGCTCCAGGGTGCAGTTCTTC. Translated: CASSSRVQFF.

This rearrangement joins TRBV2 to TRBJ2-3; a weak D match, TRBD1 (6 bases). Per germline, CDR1 SNHLY and CDR2 FYNNEI. The CDR3 extends over 12 amino acids. The ends were cut back, 8 bases at V and 6 bases at J, with 12 bases in the middle. CDR3 loop: CASLQGLDTQYF. The CDR3 DNA follows: TGTGCCAGCCTGCAGGGGTTGGATACGCAGTATTTT.

The V gene is TRBV7-9, the J gene TRBJ1-2, with 8 bases identical to TRBD1. This CDR3 is built from 16 residues. The ends lost 1 base at V and 3 bases at J; junction bases unmatched: 7. Germline values: CDR1 SEHNR, CDR2 FQNEAQ (reference sequence). The CDR3 is CASSLGAMGQDYGYTF. The CDR3 coding sequence is TGTGCCAGCAGCTTAGGAGCGATGGGACAGGACTATGGCTACACCTTC.

This clonotype was seen repeatedly, ten times or more. The V gene is TRBV7-9, the J gene TRBJ2-1, with TRBD1 identical over 7 bases. J was trimmed by 10 bases and V by 5 bases; bases with no gene match: 5. The germline CDR1 and CDR2 sequences are SEHNR and FQNEAQ (reference sequence). The CDR3 loop spans 12 amino acids. CDR3 sequence (DNA): TGTGCCAGCAGCCGAGGGGGCCCCGAGCAGTTCTTC. This gives the protein CASSRGGPEQFF.

The rearrangement uses TRBV5-4 and TRBJ2-2; 10 bases map to TRBD2. CDR3 length equals 15 residues. Trimming took 3 bases from V and 5 from J; bases not matched to a gene: 4. The V gene's germline CDR1 is SGHNT and CDR2 YYREEE (reference sequence). The CDR3 is CASSSSGRSTGELFF. In DNA, the CDR3 is TGTGCCAGCAGCTCTAGCGGGAGAAGTACCGGGGAGCTGTTTTTT.

This clonotype has more than one count but fewer than ten. The chain uses TRBV18 and TRBJ2-5, with D maybe TRBD1 (6 bases). The CDR3 spans 15 residues. The germline V and J ends were trimmed by 3 bases and 1 base, with 12 bases remaining between them. Germline-derived CDR1 and CDR2 are KGHSH and LQKENI. The CDR3 DNA is TGTGCCAGCTCACCGAGAGACAGGCCCCAAGAGACCCAGTACTTC. Its protein product is CASSPRDRPQETQYF. Using reference TRBV18 and TRBJ2-5 for the parts outside the CDR3, the full variable domain is NAGVMQNPRHLVRRRGQEARLRCSPMKGHSHVYWYRQLPEEGLKFMVYLQKENIIDESGMPKERFSAEFPKEGPSILRIQQVVRGDSAAYFCASSPRDRPQETQYFGPGTRLLVL.

The rearrangement links TRBV29-1 to TRBJ2-7; the D gene is possibly TRBD1 (6 bases). The CDR3 length is 15 residues. Trimming took 6 bases from V and 0 from J, leaving 18 bases between them. Per the germline V gene, CDR1 is SQVTM and CDR2 is ANQGSEA. The CDR3 protein is CSVVYRDKGSYEQYF. CDR3 bases: TGCAGCGTGGTATACAGGGACAAGGGCTCCTACGAGCAGTACTTC.

The chain couples TRBV20-1 to TRBJ2-7; D is possibly TRBD1 (5 bases). Trimming removed 3 bases at V and 7 bases at J, with 16 bases between. The CDR3 extends over 13 amino acids. The V gene's germline CDR1 is DFQATT and CDR2 SNEGSKA (reference sequence). The CDR3 DNA reads TGCAGTGCTAGCCGGACACTAAAGGAGGAGCAGTACTTC. It is translated as CSASRTLKEEQYF.

V gene TRBV20-1 combines with J gene TRBJ2-7; TRBD2 matches at 14 bases. The CDR3 sequence is 16 residues long. Looked up from germline, CDR1 is DFQATT and CDR2 is SNEGSKA (reference sequence). V lost 5 bases, J lost 2 bases, and 8 bases stayed unmatched. This chain's CDR3 is CSAAGTSGSGPYEQYF. The CDR3 DNA is TGCAGTGCTGCGGGGACTAGCGGGAGCGGACCCTACGAGCAGTACTTC.

The chain has TRBV20-1 and TRBJ2-7, with 8 nucleotides matching TRBD2. The ends lost 7 bases at V and 2 bases at J; junction bases unmatched: 7. The CDR3 has 13 residues. CDR1 and CDR2 (germline): DFQATT, SNEGSKA (reference sequence). The chain's CDR3 is CSVLSGMAYEQYF. The CDR3 coding sequence is TGCAGTGTCCTTAGCGGGATGGCCTACGAGCAGTACTTC.

This clonotype was observed a few times. The chain uses TRBV29-1 and TRBJ1-4; D gene unclear. The CDR3 contains 13 residues. Germline lookup yields CDR1 SQVTM and CDR2 ANQGSEA. The V end lost 0 bases, the J end lost 5 bases, and 7 bases lay between the germline ends. The CDR3 is CSVEEGSNEKLFF. The CDR3 DNA is TGCAGCGTTGAAGAGGGGAGCAATGAAAAACTGTTTTTT.

Only a few counts were recorded for this clonotype. V usage is TRBV6-1 and J usage is TRBJ1-4; 9 nucleotides align to TRBD1. CDR3 length: 15 residues. Germline values: CDR1 MNHNS, CDR2 SASEGT. With V trimmed by 4 bases and J by 5 bases, 5 bases remained unmatched. CDR3 protein: CASSGGQGLNEKLFF. DNA for the CDR3: TGTGCCAGCAGTGGGGGACAGGGCCTGAATGAAAAACTGTTTTTT.

This clonotype has a handful of counts. The chain has TRBV5-1 and TRBJ2-7; D gene unclear. This CDR3 is built from 14 residues. The germline gives CDR1 SGHRS, CDR2 YFSETQ. Trimming took 4 bases from V and 2 from J, leaving 13 bases between them. CDR3 sequence (DNA): TGCGCCAGCAGCCCCGACCCCGGGCCCTACGAGCAGTACTTC. Translated, it gives CASSPDPGPYEQYF.

This clonotype was detected only a few times. The chain joins TRBV20-1 to TRBJ2-7; perhaps TRBD1 as D (7 bases). This CDR3 is built from 12 residues. Deletions cut 6 bases from V and 5 bases from J, with 14 bases between. CDR1 and CDR2 (germline): DFQATT, SNEGSKA (reference sequence). The CDR3 nucleotides are TGCAGTGCCCAGGGGGGAGTGGACGAGCAGTACTTC. It specifies CSAQGGVDEQYF.

This clonotype turned up a few times. The chain recombines TRBV15 with TRBJ2-4; tentative D call: TRBD1 (5 bases). V lost 0 bases and J lost 8, with 14 bases in between. The CDR3 covers 15 residues. CDR1 LNHNV and CDR2 YYDKDF come from the germline V gene (reference sequence). The CDR3 sequence is CATSRDQGRLHIQYF. DNA of the CDR3: TGTGCCACCAGCAGAGATCAGGGCAGGTTACACATTCAGTACTTC.

The genes are TRBV5-1 and TRBJ2-5; TRBD1 agrees at 8 bases. This CDR3 has 14 amino acids. The junction had 4 bases not matched to a gene; V was cut back by 4 bases and J by 2 bases. The germline V gene has CDR1 SGHRS and CDR2 YFSETQ. The CDR3 DNA follows: TGCGCCAGCAGCGCCGACAGGGGACAAGAGACCCAGTACTTC. This sequence encodes CASSADRGQETQYF.

The J gene is TRBJ2-2, the V gene TRBV7-6; 9 positions match TRBD2. CDR1 is SGHVS and CDR2 is FNYEAQ in the germline V gene. Unmatched junction bases numbered 9, after V lost 1 base and J lost 6 bases. The CDR3 consists of 17 residues. The CDR3 sequence: CASSLVLAGVSAGELFF. CDR3 nucleotides: TGTGCCAGCAGCTTAGTGTTAGCGGGAGTGAGCGCCGGGGAGCTGTTTTTT.

About this clonotype itself: One end of the junction fails to match germline, which may point to a read error. The chain joins TRBV30 to TRBJ2-3, with D tentatively TRBD1 or TRBD2 (6 bases each). This CDR3 is 14 amino acids long. From germline, CDR1 is GTSNPN and CDR2 SVGIG (reference sequence). CDR3 loop: CAWRQGGRTDTRYF. CDR3 bases: TGTGCCTGGAGGCAGGGTGGGAGGACAGATACGCGGTATTTT.

V and J are TRBV4-3 and TRBJ1-2; 8 nucleotides agree with TRBD1. The CDR3 covers 16 residues. The ends lost 0 bases at V and 8 bases at J; junction bases unmatched: 11. Per the germline V gene, CDR1 is LGHNA and CDR2 is YSLEER. The CDR3 sequence is CASSQDLAQGAGGYTF. Written as DNA, the CDR3 is TGCGCCAGCAGCCAAGATCTCGCGCAGGGGGCCGGAGGCTACACCTTC.

This clonotype was detected a few times. The rearrangement links TRBV20-1 to TRBJ1-2; perhaps TRBD1 as D (5 bases). Germline V lookup: CDR1 DFQATT, CDR2 SNEGSKA (reference sequence). V lost 2 bases, J lost 8 bases, and 12 bases lay in between. The CDR3 is 12 amino acids. The CDR3 protein is CSARIPQGGYTF. CDR3 DNA: TGCAGTGCTAGAATCCCCCAGGGAGGCTACACCTTC.

The rearrangement joins TRBV7-2 to TRBJ1-5; perhaps TRBD1 as D (6 bases). The CDR3 length is 15 residues. Trimming took 5 bases from V and 2 from J, leaving 13 bases between them. Germline-derived CDR1 and CDR2 are SGHTA and FQGNSA. This CDR3 is CASSGGGGGNQPQHF. CDR3 nucleotides: TGTGCCAGCAGCGGCGGGGGGGGCGGCAATCAGCCCCAGCATTTT. Full variable domain (remainder filled in from reference TRBV7-2 and TRBJ1-5): GAGVSQSPSNKVTEKGKDVELRCDPISGHTALYWYRQSLGQGLEFLIYFQGNSAPDKSGLPSDRFSAERTGGSVSTLTIQRTQQEDSAVYLCASSGGGGGNQPQHFGDGTRLSIL.